Listed below are T cell receptor beta chains from one sample, sequenced in a study of shared clonotypes between healthy human individuals. Profiling relied on immunoSEQ multiplex PCR, and the TCRdb table lists in-frame clones only, not all of them. Of roughly 2.5 million clones detected, about 92% appear once; the ten largest clones hold over 0.12%. The material sequenced was naive CD4+ T cells sorted from blood. The source is a man between 18 and 29 years old in good health. CDR3s include the opening cysteine and the closing phenylalanine or tryptophan. D genes are given only for firm matches. A row's size may be missing; if present it is once, few, many or a size class.

NA	TRBV5-6	TRBJ1-6	NA	CASSAYSRTYNSPLHF	TGTGCCAGCAGCGCATATTCTCGGACGTATAATTCACCCCTCCACTTT
few	TRBV6-1	TRBJ1-1	NA	CASSGRANTEAFF	TGTGCCAGCAGCGGCAGGGCGAACACTGAAGCTTTCTTT
NA	TRBV9	TRBJ2-7	NA	CASAGVRGYEQYF	TGTGCCAGCGCAGGGGTAAGGGGCTACGAGCAGTACTTC
few	TRBV2	TRBJ2-2	NA	CASSGPGLGTGELFF	TGTGCCAGCAGCGGGCCGGGACTGGGCACCGGGGAGCTGTTTTTT
NA	TRBV30	TRBJ2-7	NA	CAWSVSHSYEQYF	TGTGCCTGGAGTGTCAGCCACTCCTACGAGCAGTACTTC
NA	TRBV15	TRBJ1-2	NA	CATSRERGNYGYTF	TGTGCCACCAGCAGAGAAAGGGGGAACTATGGCTACACCTTC
NA	TRBV6-5	TRBJ1-2	TRBD1	CASSYSQTGRNGYTF	TGTGCCAGCAGTTACTCGCAGACAGGGCGAAATGGCTACACCTTC
once	TRBV19	TRBJ2-7	TRBD2	CASSPPGLARSYEQYF	TGTGCCAGTAGCCCCCCGGGACTAGCGAGATCCTACGAGCAGTACTTC
NA	TRBV9	TRBJ2-1	TRBD1	CASSVAMTGSGNEQFF	TGTGCCAGCAGCGTAGCGATGACAGGGTCTGGCAATGAGCAGTTCTTC
NA	TRBV28	TRBJ1-1	NA	CASRSPGSTEAFF	TGTGCCAGCAGGTCCCCGGGGAGCACTGAAGCTTTCTTT
NA	TRBV9	TRBJ1-4	NA	CASSVGRSNEKLFF	TGTGCCAGCAGCGTTGGGAGGAGTAATGAAAAACTGTTTTTT
NA	TRBV7-6	TRBJ2-5	NA	CASSIQGVRETQYF	TGTGCCAGCAGCATCCAGGGTGTTCGGGAGACCCAGTACTTC
NA	TRBV13	TRBJ2-1	TRBD2	CASSPPLRGGFDEQFF	TGTGCCAGCAGCCCCCCCTTACGGGGGGGCTTCGATGAGCAGTTCTTC
NA	TRBV7-2	TRBJ2-1	TRBD2	CASSLIAGEGNEQFF	TGTGCCAGCAGCTTAATAGCGGGAGAAGGAAATGAGCAGTTCTTC